This T cell receptor (beta chain) was obtained from a study of shared clonotypes between healthy human individuals. Study-wide background: The donor group consisted of two women and a few men, aged 18 to 49.

Germline V gene lookup returns CDR1 MDHEN and CDR2 SYDVKM. The CDR3 loop spans 16 amino acids. The J segment lost 3 bases and the V segment lost 5 bases, leaving 6 bases of the junction unmatched. TCRdb's table, derived via immunoSEQ multiplex PCR, lists solely in-frame clones and lacks some. Of 550,000 to 750,000 clones in the sample, about 91% were seen once. As defined, naive CD8 cells were CD45RO-negative and positively selected for CCR7, with terminally differentiated effector memory CD45RA+ cells excluded. The receptor comes from a man between 25 and 39 years old in good health. The specimen sequenced was naive CD8+ T cells sorted from blood. This chain connects TRBV28 to TRBJ2-3; 12 bases are shared with TRBD2. This CDR3 is CASSPITSGRTDTQYF. The CDR3, as DNA: TGTGCCAGCAGTCCCATTACTAGCGGGAGGACAGATACGCAGTATTTT.